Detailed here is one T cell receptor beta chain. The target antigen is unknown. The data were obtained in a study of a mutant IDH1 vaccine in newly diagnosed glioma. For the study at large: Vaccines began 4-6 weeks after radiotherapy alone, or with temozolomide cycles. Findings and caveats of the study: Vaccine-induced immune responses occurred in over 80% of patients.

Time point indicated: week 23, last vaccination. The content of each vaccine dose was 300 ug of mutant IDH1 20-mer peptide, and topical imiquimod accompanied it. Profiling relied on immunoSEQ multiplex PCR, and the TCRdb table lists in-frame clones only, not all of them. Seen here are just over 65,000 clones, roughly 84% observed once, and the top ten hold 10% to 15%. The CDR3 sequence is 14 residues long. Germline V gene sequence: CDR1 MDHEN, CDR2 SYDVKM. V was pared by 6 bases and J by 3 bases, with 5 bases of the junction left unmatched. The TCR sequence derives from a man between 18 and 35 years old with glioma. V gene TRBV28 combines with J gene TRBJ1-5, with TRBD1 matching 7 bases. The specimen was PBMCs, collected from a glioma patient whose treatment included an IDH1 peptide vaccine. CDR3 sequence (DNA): TGTGCCAGCAGGGGACAGATCAACAATCAGCCCCAGCATTTT. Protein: CASRGQINNQPQHF.